Presented here are 17 T cell receptor beta chains from one specimen sequenced in a study of human T cells and chemical hapten exposure. Regarding time point: pre-sensitization, week 0. Treatment described: therapeutic diphenylcyclopropenone sensitization with weekly scalp DPC. TCRdb re-called the RACE reads with MiXCR, one entry per CDR3 protein. The table includes about 380,000 distinct CDR3 sequences, 5% to 6.5% detected once. Sequences were derived from whole blood, sampled in connection with sensitization to the hapten diphenylcyclopropenone (DPC). The receptors were gathered from a woman in her forties or fifties with alopecia areata. Some clones in this sample may be carry-over from other donors' samples.

This clonotype was seen a handful of times. CDR3 bases: TGTGCCAGCAGGCAGGGGGCTCATGAGCAGTTCTTC. Amino acids: CASRQGAHEQFF. V gene TRBV27 combines with J gene TRBJ2-1, with 8 bases matching TRBD1. This CDR3 contains 12 residues. CDR1 and CDR2 (germline): MNHEY, SMNVEV (reference sequence). V lost 6 bases and J lost 8; bases outside the gene matches: 3.

In its sample, this clonotype was seen many times. The chain recombines TRBV7-2 with TRBJ2-1, with D uncertain. V was trimmed by 6 bases and J by 4 bases, leaving 10 bases between them. Germline CDR1 reads SGHTA; CDR2 reads FQGNSA. The CDR3 spans 13 residues. CDR3: CASRSLGYNEQFF. The CDR3 bases are TGTGCCAGCAGATCACTGGGGTACAATGAGCAGTTCTTC.

In its sample, this clonotype was seen a few times. V and J are TRBV29-1 and TRBJ1-2, with a possible D match to TRBD1 (6 bases). The CDR3 length is 11 residues. Looked up from germline, CDR1 is SQVTM and CDR2 is ANQGSEA. In DNA form, the CDR3 reads TGCAGTGCCCCCAGGGGCATAGGCTACACCTTC. This translates into CSAPRGIGYTF.

This clonotype was seen at least ten times. This rearrangement joins TRBV5-1 to TRBJ2-5; 7 bases agree with TRBD2. The CDR3 spans 15 residues. V lost 1 base to trimming and J lost 3 bases; unmatched junction nucleotides: 6. Germline CDR1 SGHRS, CDR2 YFSETQ. The CDR3 DNA is TGCGCCAGCAGCTTGTGGGACTACTTTAAAGAGACCCAGTACTTC. Translation: CASSLWDYFKETQYF.

This chain connects TRBV2 to TRBJ2-7, with a possible D match to TRBD2 (7 bases). The CDR3 sequence is 14 residues long. V gave up 0 bases and J gave up 7 bases, with 13 bases separating them. Per the germline V gene, CDR1 is SNHLY and CDR2 is FYNNEI. The CDR3: CASSEAGGPREQYF. CDR3 DNA sequence: TGTGCCAGCAGTGAAGCGGGGGGGCCTCGGGAGCAGTACTTC.

This clonotype was seen only a few times. The DNA for the CDR3 is TGCGCCAGCAGAGAGGGGAACAACTATGGCTACACCTTC. This encodes CASREGNNYGYTF. The J gene is TRBJ1-2, the V gene TRBV5-1; TRBD1 is a possible D gene (5 bases). CDR3 length: 13 residues. V gave up 5 bases and J gave up 2 bases, with 10 bases separating them. Germline values: CDR1 SGHRS, CDR2 YFSETQ.

This clonotype was recorded many times. The V gene is TRBV18, the J gene TRBJ1-5; 7 bases are a match to TRBD1. V was clipped by 3 bases and J by 0 bases; unmatched bases: 5. The germline CDR1 and CDR2 sequences are KGHSH and LQKENI. The CDR3 runs to 16 residues. The CDR3 spells CASSPGTVYSNQPQHF. Written as DNA, the CDR3 is TGTGCCAGCTCACCTGGGACAGTTTATAGCAATCAGCCCCAGCATTTT.

Worth noting for this clonotype: A much larger clone sits a single nucleotide away, making a read error possible. The rearrangement joins TRBV4-1 to TRBJ1-1; D might be TRBD1 (6 bases). The CDR3 is 14 residues long. The V and J ends lost 1 base and 3 bases respectively, with 9 bases between them. Germline CDR1 MGHRA, CDR2 YSYEKL. The chain's CDR3 is CASSQATGHTEAFF. CDR3 DNA sequence: TGCGCCAGCAGCCAAGCAACAGGGCACACTGAAGCTTTCTTT.

This clonotype has a count of ten or more. The chain is built from TRBV6-1 and TRBJ2-3; D is perhaps TRBD1 (6 bases). The CDR3 has 15 residues. Germline values: CDR1 MNHNS, CDR2 SASEGT. The V and J ends lost 2 bases and 4 bases respectively, with 13 bases between them. In DNA form, the CDR3 reads TGTGCCAGCAGTGAATGGATCCCAGGGGCAGATACGCAGTATTTT. Translated, it gives CASSEWIPGADTQYF.

This clonotype was counted between two and nine times. The rearrangement links TRBV12-3 or TRBV12-4 to TRBJ1-2, with D possibly TRBD1 on 5 matching bases. V was cut by 3 bases and J by 4 bases, with 9 bases left in between. There are 13 residues in the CDR3. The CDR3 protein is CASSFTRAYGYTF. CDR3 coding DNA: TGTGCCAGCAGTTTCACCAGGGCCTATGGCTACACCTTC.

The chain combines TRBV6-1 with TRBJ1-5, with TRBD1 as a possible D gene (5 bases). Germline assignment: CDR1 MNHNS and CDR2 SASEGT. Between the trimmed V and J ends, which lost 3 bases and 0 bases, there was a span of 15 bases. CDR3 length: 17 residues. DNA of the CDR3: TGTGCCAGCAGTGATGACGTGGGGGGAGGTAGCAATCAGCCCCAGCATTTT. This sequence encodes CASSDDVGGGSNQPQHF.

This clonotype was found a few times. The chain employs TRBV7-2 and TRBJ1-5; possible D gene TRBD1, 6 bases. The length of the CDR3 is 20 residues. From germline, CDR1 is SGHTA and CDR2 FQGNSA. Trimming took off 1 base at V and 5 bases at J, with 27 bases between the two ends. CDR3 in DNA: TGTGCCAGCAGCTTAGACTTGGACAGACCTTCTTTCTCGGGCGATCAGCCCCAGCATTTT. It is translated as CASSLDLDRPSFSGDQPQHF.

The chain uses TRBV7-8 and TRBJ2-1; 7 bases are shared with TRBD2. After removal of 7 bases from V and 7 bases from J, the junction contained 13 bases not matched to a gene. Germline loops: CDR1 SGHVS, CDR2 FQNEAQ. This CDR3 comprises 15 residues. The CDR3 DNA reads as TGTGCCAGCACCCACGGGGCGGGAGCAGGAAATGAGCAGTTCTTC. It specifies CASTHGAGAGNEQFF.

This clonotype was seen at least ten times. This chain connects TRBV7-6 to TRBJ2-3, with 12 bases matching TRBD2. CDR3 length equals 17 residues. Germline loops: CDR1 SGHVS, CDR2 FNYEAQ. V trimming: 1 base; J trimming: 0 bases; junction bases outside the gene matches: 2. CDR3: CASSLGLAGVSTDTQYF. Written as DNA, the CDR3 is TGTGCCAGCAGCTTAGGACTAGCGGGAGTAAGCACAGATACGCAGTATTTT.

The J gene is TRBJ1-1, the V gene TRBV9; a possible D gene is TRBD1 (5 bases). With 4 bases removed from V and 7 bases from J, the gap between germline ends came to 14 bases. The CDR3 sequence is 13 residues long. Germline assignment: CDR1 SGDLS and CDR2 YYNGEE. This chain's CDR3 is CASSPPRGGEAFF. In DNA form, the CDR3 reads TGTGCCAGCAGCCCTCCCCGCGGGGGTGAAGCTTTCTTT.

This clonotype was observed a handful of times. The chain joins TRBV7-2 to TRBJ2-1; no reliable D call. The CDR3 runs to 13 residues. Trimming cost V 0 bases and J 6 bases, with 6 bases left between them. CDR1 is SGHTA and CDR2 is FQGNSA in the germline V gene. CDR3 in DNA: TGTGCCAGCAGCTTAGCCCCCCCCAATGAGCAGTTCTTC. Translation: CASSLAPPNEQFF.

This clonotype was seen at least ten times. The V gene is TRBV25-1, the J gene TRBJ2-7, with D possibly TRBD2 on 5 matching bases. Trimming took off 3 bases at V and 1 base at J, with 13 bases between the two ends. The CDR3 has 15 residues. Looked up from germline, CDR1 is MGHDK and CDR2 is SYGVNS. CDR3 DNA: TGTGCCAGCAGTGACCCAGCTAGCCGATCCTACGAGCAGTACTTC. Translation gives CASSDPASRSYEQYF.